What follows describes a single T cell receptor (beta chain). The CDR3 is made up of 13 amino acids. Germline-derived CDR1 and CDR2 are SGHAT and FQNNGV. The V end was cut by 0 bases, the J end by 3 bases, with 2 bases between. Stated treatment: roughly 20 received Ad26.COV2.S at low or high dose, single or two shots; 5 received placebo; per-sample allocation not given. All samples were drawn on day 63, counting from the first vaccine or placebo injection. An adult donor aged 18-55 years was enrolled in Boston. The data were obtained in a study of Ad26.COV2.S vaccination and SARS-CoV-2 variants. The assay was immunoSEQ multiplex PCR, and TCRdb's table has in-frame clones only and misses some. The sample has 400,000 to 500,000 clones, roughly 88% seen once.

Sequenced here: peripheral blood, sampled in a trial of Ad26.COV2.S vaccine versus placebo. The chain joins TRBV11-2 to TRBJ2-2; D not resolved. The clonotype comes from a person between 18 and 65 years old who received the Ad26.COV2.S COVID-19 vaccine or a placebo. The CDR3 DNA reads TGTGCCAGCAGCTTAGAATACACCGGGGAGCTGTTTTTT. Translated: CASSLEYTGELFF.